These T cell receptor beta chains were read from a single sample in a study of vaccination and CD4 T cells after COVID-19. These receptors lack a known antigen. TCRdb reprocessed the PCR reads with MiXCR, giving one entry per CDR3 protein. The sample shows over 10,000 distinct CDR3 sequences, 62% of them seen only once. The sample taken for sequencing was CD4+ T cells from blood, cultured in vitro. The receptors originated from a human donor who had recovered from COVID-19. CDR3s include the opening cysteine and the closing phenylalanine or tryptophan. The D gene is left open where the match is weak. Clone size is given for some rows only: seen once, a few or many times, or a class if the clone is expanded.

j_gene: TRBJ2-7
d_gene: NA
v_gene: TRBV20-1
abundance: few
CDR3aa: CSATMGRTLGVYEQYF
CDR3nt: TGCAGTGCTACCATGGGCCGTACACTAGGGGTATACGAGCAGTACTTC

j_gene: TRBJ2-5
d_gene: NA
v_gene: TRBV2
abundance: NA
CDR3aa: CASKIQETQYF
CDR3nt: TGTGCCAGCAAGATCCAAGAGACCCAGTACTTC

j_gene: TRBJ1-5
d_gene: NA
v_gene: TRBV30
abundance: few
CDR3aa: CAWSGDSNQPQHF
CDR3nt: TGTGCCTGGAGTGGGGACAGCAATCAGCCCCAGCATTTT

j_gene: TRBJ1-6
d_gene: NA
v_gene: TRBV30
abundance: once
CDR3aa: CAWLGEGNSPLHF
CDR3nt: TGTGCCTGGTTAGGCGAGGGGAACTCACCCCTCCACTTT

j_gene: TRBJ1-2
d_gene: NA
v_gene: TRBV12-3/TRBV12-4
abundance: NA
CDR3aa: CASSSVWTVYGYTF
CDR3nt: TGTGCCAGCAGTTCGGTATGGACGGTGTATGGCTACACCTTC

j_gene: TRBJ1-1
d_gene: NA
v_gene: TRBV27
abundance: few
CDR3aa: CASSPYIEAFF
CDR3nt: TGTGCCAGCAGTCCATATATTGAAGCTTTCTTT

j_gene: TRBJ2-5
d_gene: NA
v_gene: TRBV20-1
abundance: NA
CDR3aa: CSAGAEETQYF
CDR3nt: TGCAGTGCTGGGGCGGAAGAGACCCAGTACTTC

j_gene: TRBJ2-1
d_gene: TRBD1
v_gene: TRBV7-2
abundance: NA
CDR3aa: CASSQRGTGVYEQFF
CDR3nt: TGTGCCAGCAGCCAAAGAGGGACAGGGGTTTATGAGCAGTTCTTC

j_gene: TRBJ2-5
d_gene: NA
v_gene: TRBV2
abundance: NA
CDR3aa: CASGTQETQYF
CDR3nt: TGTGCCAGCGGGACGCAAGAGACCCAGTACTTC

j_gene: TRBJ2-2
d_gene: TRBD2
v_gene: TRBV19
abundance: NA
CDR3aa: CASTTYRPSGRPNTGELFF
CDR3nt: TGTGCCAGTACCACATACAGGCCTAGCGGGAGACCGAACACCGGGGAGCTGTTTTTT

j_gene: TRBJ2-3
d_gene: TRBD1
v_gene: TRBV19
abundance: NA
CDR3aa: CASSNRGGTDTQYF
CDR3nt: TGTGCCAGTAGTAACAGGGGAGGCACAGATACGCAGTATTTT

j_gene: TRBJ1-1
d_gene: NA
v_gene: TRBV20-1
abundance: NA
CDR3aa: CSAPPRGAGYTEAFF
CDR3nt: TGCAGTGCTCCGCCGCGGGGGGCTGGGTACACTGAAGCTTTCTTT

j_gene: TRBJ2-7
d_gene: NA
v_gene: TRBV5-5
abundance: NA
CDR3aa: CASSLGPRDWEQYF
CDR3nt: TGTGCCAGCAGCTTGGGACCGAGGGACTGGGAGCAGTACTTC

j_gene: TRBJ2-1
d_gene: NA
v_gene: TRBV5-1
abundance: NA
CDR3aa: CASSLYAGVDGEQFF
CDR3nt: TGCGCCAGCAGCTTGTACGCCGGAGTGGATGGTGAGCAGTTCTTC

j_gene: TRBJ2-5
d_gene: NA
v_gene: TRBV7-2
abundance: NA
CDR3aa: CASSFDRAYGTQYF
CDR3nt: TGTGCCAGCAGCTTCGATAGGGCATACGGGACCCAGTACTTC

j_gene: TRBJ1-1
d_gene: NA
v_gene: TRBV5-1
abundance: once
CDR3aa: CASSLGFIGGGNTEAFF
CDR3nt: TGCGCCAGCAGCTTGGGGTTTATAGGGGGTGGGAACACTGAAGCTTTCTTT

j_gene: TRBJ2-7
d_gene: TRBD1
v_gene: TRBV20-1
abundance: NA
CDR3aa: CSAIPGQVIYEQYF
CDR3nt: TGCAGTGCTATACCGGGACAGGTTATTTACGAGCAGTACTTC

j_gene: TRBJ1-2
d_gene: NA
v_gene: TRBV6-1
abundance: NA
CDR3aa: CASRPPPRQDGYTF
CDR3nt: TGTGCCAGCAGACCCCCGCCCAGGCAAGATGGCTACACCTTC

j_gene: TRBJ2-7
d_gene: NA
v_gene: TRBV20-1
abundance: NA
CDR3aa: CSARDQLRPYEQYF
CDR3nt: TGCAGTGCTAGAGATCAGCTACGGCCCTACGAGCAGTACTTC

j_gene: TRBJ1-5
d_gene: NA
v_gene: TRBV6-1
abundance: few
CDR3aa: CASSEVGNQPQHF
CDR3nt: TGTGCCAGCAGTGAAGTCGGTAATCAGCCCCAGCATTTT

j_gene: TRBJ1-1
d_gene: TRBD1
v_gene: TRBV27
abundance: NA
CDR3aa: CASSFGTGTGDTEAFF
CDR3nt: TGTGCCAGCAGTTTTGGGACAGGGACAGGGGACACTGAAGCTTTCTTT

j_gene: TRBJ1-5
d_gene: NA
v_gene: TRBV9
abundance: NA
CDR3aa: CASSSSGIPNQPQHF
CDR3nt: TGTGCCAGCAGCTCCTCCGGGATCCCCAATCAGCCCCAGCATTTT

j_gene: TRBJ2-1
d_gene: TRBD2
v_gene: TRBV6-5
abundance: few
CDR3aa: CASSSRLAGWSYNEQFF
CDR3nt: TGTGCCAGCAGTTCCCGACTAGCGGGATGGTCCTACAATGAGCAGTTCTTC

j_gene: TRBJ2-7
d_gene: NA
v_gene: TRBV28
abundance: NA
CDR3aa: CASSSGDWRGQYF
CDR3nt: TGTGCCAGCAGTTCCGGGGATTGGCGTGGGCAGTACTTC

j_gene: TRBJ2-1
d_gene: TRBD2
v_gene: TRBV5-1
abundance: NA
CDR3aa: CASSLLAGGNSNEQFF
CDR3nt: TGCGCCAGCAGCCTGCTAGCGGGAGGGAATAGCAATGAGCAGTTCTTC

j_gene: TRBJ2-4
d_gene: NA
v_gene: TRBV20-1
abundance: NA
CDR3aa: CSARGGSSKNIQYF
CDR3nt: TGCAGTGCTAGAGGGGGGTCAAGCAAAAACATTCAGTACTTC

j_gene: TRBJ1-2
d_gene: NA
v_gene: TRBV7-9
abundance: few
CDR3aa: CASSFEQGYGYTF
CDR3nt: TGTGCCAGCAGCTTTGAACAGGGTTATGGCTACACCTTC

j_gene: TRBJ2-3
d_gene: NA
v_gene: TRBV20-1
abundance: NA
CDR3aa: CSPNSGRTDTQYF
CDR3nt: TGCAGTCCAAATAGCGGTCGCACAGATACGCAGTATTTT

j_gene: TRBJ2-1
d_gene: TRBD2
v_gene: TRBV5-1
abundance: NA
CDR3aa: CASSPDLAGVRSYNEQFF
CDR3nt: TGCGCCAGCAGCCCCGATCTAGCGGGAGTGCGCTCCTACAATGAGCAGTTCTTC

j_gene: TRBJ1-1
d_gene: NA
v_gene: TRBV30
abundance: NA
CDR3aa: CAWSVSSGSVVEAFF
CDR3nt: TGTGCCTGGAGTGTATCATCAGGGAGTGTTGTTGAAGCTTTCTTT

j_gene: TRBJ2-7
d_gene: NA
v_gene: TRBV28
abundance: NA
CDR3aa: CASSPGLRLYEQYF
CDR3nt: TGTGCCAGCAGTCCAGGGCTCCGACTCTACGAGCAGTACTTC

j_gene: TRBJ1-1
d_gene: TRBD1
v_gene: TRBV7-6
abundance: NA
CDR3aa: CASSTTGGDTEAFF
CDR3nt: TGTGCCAGCAGCACGACAGGGGGCGACACTGAAGCTTTCTTT

j_gene: TRBJ2-3
d_gene: TRBD2
v_gene: TRBV20-1
abundance: NA
CDR3aa: CSARDPGTITDTQYF
CDR3nt: TGCAGTGCTAGAGACCCGGGGACTATCACAGATACGCAGTATTTT

j_gene: TRBJ1-2
d_gene: TRBD1
v_gene: TRBV6-1
abundance: few
CDR3aa: CASRLIRTGGEDGYTF
CDR3nt: TGTGCCAGCAGGCTCATTCGGACAGGGGGGGAGGATGGCTACACCTTC

j_gene: TRBJ1-2
d_gene: NA
v_gene: TRBV7-7
abundance: NA
CDR3aa: CASSQWGSGRNYGYTF
CDR3nt: TGTGCCAGCAGCCAATGGGGAAGTGGGAGGAACTATGGCTACACCTTC

j_gene: TRBJ1-5
d_gene: NA
v_gene: TRBV25-1
abundance: NA
CDR3aa: CASSEGGGESNQPQHF
CDR3nt: TGTGCCAGCAGTGAGGGCGGGGGGGAGAGCAATCAGCCCCAGCATTTT

j_gene: TRBJ2-7
d_gene: NA
v_gene: TRBV20-1
abundance: NA
CDR3aa: CSARDNGAFYEQYF
CDR3nt: TGCAGTGCTAGAGATAATGGCGCCTTTTACGAGCAGTACTTC

j_gene: TRBJ1-2
d_gene: TRBD1
v_gene: TRBV6-2/TRBV6-3
abundance: NA
CDR3aa: CASSPRDRDSPSYTF
CDR3nt: TGTGCCAGCAGCCCCAGGGACAGGGACTCTCCAAGCTACACCTTC

j_gene: TRBJ1-2
d_gene: NA
v_gene: TRBV27
abundance: few
CDR3aa: CASSLSLGTGAYGYTF
CDR3nt: TGTGCCAGCAGTTTATCTTTGGGTACGGGCGCCTATGGCTACACCTTC

j_gene: TRBJ2-6
d_gene: NA
v_gene: TRBV5-1
abundance: NA
CDR3aa: CASRDSSGANVLTF
CDR3nt: TGCGCCAGCAGGGACAGTTCTGGGGCCAACGTCCTGACTTTC

j_gene: TRBJ2-3
d_gene: TRBD2
v_gene: TRBV7-9
abundance: NA
CDR3aa: CASSRAGTSGDTQYF
CDR3nt: TGTGCCAGCAGTCGAGCCGGGACTAGCGGCGATACGCAGTATTTT

j_gene: TRBJ1-5
d_gene: NA
v_gene: TRBV6-1
abundance: few
CDR3aa: CASKGTHAGNQPQHF
CDR3nt: TGTGCCAGCAAGGGGACGCACGCTGGCAATCAGCCCCAGCATTTT

j_gene: TRBJ1-2
d_gene: TRBD1
v_gene: TRBV27
abundance: few
CDR3aa: CASSLYPPDRINYGYTF
CDR3nt: TGTGCCAGCAGTTTATATCCCCCGGACAGGATAAACTATGGCTACACCTTC

j_gene: TRBJ2-7
d_gene: TRBD2
v_gene: TRBV20-1
abundance: NA
CDR3aa: CSANALGLAGGPSDEQYF
CDR3nt: TGCAGTGCCAACGCCTTGGGACTAGCGGGAGGGCCCTCTGACGAGCAGTACTTC

j_gene: TRBJ2-5
d_gene: NA
v_gene: TRBV24-1
abundance: once
CDR3aa: CATSDVRTQYF
CDR3nt: TGTGCCACCAGTGATGTCAGGACCCAGTACTTC

j_gene: TRBJ2-1
d_gene: TRBD2
v_gene: TRBV7-9
abundance: once
CDR3aa: CASSSGLAATYNEQFF
CDR3nt: TGTGCCAGCAGCTCCGGACTAGCGGCGACTTACAATGAGCAGTTCTTC

j_gene: TRBJ1-5
d_gene: NA
v_gene: TRBV6-5
abundance: few
CDR3aa: CASSYVSDQPQHF
CDR3nt: TGTGCCAGCAGTTACGTATCGGATCAGCCCCAGCATTTT